These 29 T cell receptor beta chains were all obtained from the same sample, sequenced in a study of blood T cell repertoires in COVID-19. The repertoire was sequenced with immunoSEQ multiplex PCR; TCRdb's copy has only in-frame clones and lacks some. The sample lists 50,000 to 70,000 clones, more than 70% seen once, with less than 7% in the top ten. The sequencing sample was made of peripheral blood. The receptors stem from a man in his sixties with active or convalescent COVID-19.

To note about this clone: Other nucleotide sequences from this sample produce the same CDR3. The chain uses TRBV7-8 and TRBJ2-1, with TRBD2 as a possible D gene (6 bases). The CDR3 contains 15 residues. Germline V gene data show CDR1 as SGHVS and CDR2 as FQNEAQ. V lost 1 base and J 4 bases, leaving 11 bases between the germline ends. DNA for the CDR3: TGTGCCAGCAGCTTAGTGGGAGGAAAATACAATGAGCAGTTCTTC. Translation: CASSLVGGKYNEQFF.

The V and J genes are TRBV27 and TRBJ2-1; TRBD1 agrees at 8 bases. Germline loops: CDR1 MNHEY, CDR2 SMNVEV (reference sequence). V trimming: 4 bases; J trimming: 4 bases; junction bases outside the gene matches: 9. The length of the CDR3 is 16 residues. The DNA for the CDR3 is TGTGCCAGCAGTTCCCTCGACAGGGGCAGTTACAATGAGCAGTTCTTC. As protein: CASSSLDRGSYNEQFF.

This rearrangement joins TRBV19 to TRBJ2-7, with TRBD2 matching 8 bases. The CDR3 has 15 residues. Germline V gives CDR1 LNHDA, CDR2 SQIVND (reference sequence). With 7 bases clipped from V and 6 bases from J, the junction kept 14 bases outside the gene matches. The CDR3 region has the DNA TGTGCCAGTACCGAGAAGGGACTAGGGAACCGCGAGCAGTACTTC. Its protein product is CASTEKGLGNREQYF.

J is TRBJ2-2 and V is TRBV29-1; a possible D gene is TRBD2 (5 bases). Trimming left V 5 bases short and J 0 bases short, with 7 bases between. This CDR3 has 13 residues. Germline CDR1 reads SQVTM; CDR2 reads ANQGSEA. The CDR3 is CSVLTTNTGELFF. The CDR3 DNA follows: TGCAGCGTTCTGACTACGAACACCGGGGAGCTGTTTTTT.

J is TRBJ1-5 and V is TRBV19; tentative D call: TRBD1 (5 bases). The CDR3 totals 16 residues. Germline V CDR1 and CDR2: LNHDA, SQIVND (reference sequence). V was cut by 3 bases and J by 9 bases, with 21 bases left in between. Here the CDR3 reads CASSIPQGRPDGPQHF. CDR3 DNA sequence: TGTGCCAGTAGTATTCCCCAGGGCCGTCCTGATGGGCCCCAGCATTTT.

The chain joins TRBV29-1 to TRBJ1-4; the D is unclear. The germline V gene has CDR1 SQVTM and CDR2 ANQGSEA. The ends were cut back, 3 bases at V and 4 bases at J, with 9 bases in the middle. This CDR3 contains 13 residues. CDR3 sequence reads: CSVDDLSNEKLFF. CDR3 nucleotides: TGCAGCGTTGATGATCTGAGTAATGAAAAACTGTTTTTT.

This chain connects TRBV10-3 to TRBJ2-7; unclear D gene. Germline V lookup: CDR1 ENHRY, CDR2 SYGVKD. V shed 9 bases and J shed 7 bases, with 16 bases lying between them. CDR3 size: 12 residues. CDR3 coding DNA: TGTGCCATTGGGCCAGCCGCCCTGGAGCAGTACTTC. Translation: CAIGPAALEQYF.

V gene TRBV29-1 combines with J gene TRBJ1-1; D is perhaps TRBD1 (6 bases). The CDR3 is 14 residues long. Trimming removed 4 bases from V and 5 bases from J, with 17 bases in between. CDR1 SQVTM and CDR2 ANQGSEA come from the germline V gene. DNA of the CDR3: TGCAGCGTTGTTGCAGGGGCCCAGAGGACTGAAGCTTTCTTT. It specifies CSVVAGAQRTEAFF. Combining the CDR3 with reference TRBV29-1 and TRBJ1-1 gives the whole variable domain SAVISQKPSRDICQRGTSLTIQCQVDSQVTMMFWYRQQPGQSLTLIATANQGSEATYESGFVIDKFPISRPNLTFSTLTVSNMSPEDSSIYLCSVVAGAQRTEAFFGQGTRLTVV.

The chain is built from TRBV30 and TRBJ1-2; 8 bases are shared with TRBD1. Germline loops: CDR1 GTSNPN, CDR2 SVGIG (reference sequence). With 3 bases clipped from V and 4 bases from J, the junction kept 4 bases outside the gene matches. The CDR3 is 13 residues long. In DNA, the CDR3 is TGTGCCTGGAGAGCCGACAGGGGCTATGGCTACACCTTC. Amino acids: CAWRADRGYGYTF.

This sequence joins TRBV6-5 and TRBJ2-2; unclear D gene. The length of the CDR3 is 14 residues. Trimming took off 4 bases at V and 0 bases at J, with 6 bases between the two ends. Germline assignment: CDR1 MNHEY and CDR2 SVGAGI. Here the CDR3 reads CASSLPANTGELFF. In DNA form, the CDR3 reads TGTGCCAGCAGTTTACCAGCGAACACCGGGGAGCTGTTTTTT.

This chain connects TRBV6-2 or TRBV6-3 to TRBJ1-4; 10 nucleotides agree with TRBD1. CDR1 MNHEY and CDR2 SVGEGT come from the germline V gene. The CDR3 is made up of 15 amino acids. With V trimmed by 5 bases and J by 8 bases, 8 bases remained unmatched. The CDR3 coding sequence is TGTGCCAGCAGTCGAACGGGACAGGGGAGGGAAAAACTGTTTTTT. This sequence encodes CASSRTGQGREKLFF.

This chain links TRBV25-1 with TRBJ1-5, with D uncertain. The CDR3 is 12 residues long. The germline V and J ends were trimmed by 2 bases and 4 bases, with 3 bases remaining between them. Germline V CDR1 and CDR2: MGHDK, SYGVNS. CDR3 nucleotides: TGTGCCAGCAGTGAACAAAATCAGCCCCAGCATTTT. Its protein is CASSEQNQPQHF. Filled out from reference TRBV25-1 and TRBJ1-5, the complete variable domain reads EADIYQTPRYLVIGTGKKITLECSQTMGHDKMYWYQQDPGMELHLIHYSYGVNSTEKGDLSSESTVSRIRTEHFPLTLESARPSHTSQYLCASSEQNQPQHFGDGTRLSIL.

V and J are TRBV6-1 and TRBJ1-5, with D perhaps TRBD1 (5 bases). Looked up from germline, CDR1 is MNHNS and CDR2 is SASEGT. The CDR3 spans 15 residues. V was trimmed by 2 bases and J by 6 bases, leaving 14 bases between them. DNA for the CDR3: TGTGCCAGCAGTGAAACCCACCTCGGGGGTCAGCCCCAGCATTTT. Amino acid sequence: CASSETHLGGQPQHF.

V and J are TRBV27 and TRBJ2-7, with TRBD1 as a possible D gene (6 bases). Germline V gene data show CDR1 as MNHEY and CDR2 as SMNVEV (reference sequence). With 5 bases removed from V and 2 bases from J, the gap between germline ends came to 13 bases. There are 14 residues in the CDR3. CDR3 sequence (DNA): TGTGCCAGCAGTCGAGGGACACGGCCCTACGAGCAGTACTTC. Amino acid sequence: CASSRGTRPYEQYF.

The chain recombines TRBV2 with TRBJ2-1, with TRBD2 matching over 9 bases. Trimming at V came to 6 bases and at J to 3 bases, leaving 6 bases not matched to a gene. This CDR3 is 15 amino acids long. CDR1 and CDR2 from the germline V gene are SNHLY and FYNNEI. CDR3 residues: CASRAGTSFYNEQFF. CDR3 DNA sequence: TGTGCCAGCAGGGCCGGGACTAGCTTCTACAATGAGCAGTTCTTC.

This chain joins TRBV3-1 (or the pseudogene TRBV3-2) and TRBJ2-2, with 14 bases identical to TRBD2. This CDR3 is 18 amino acids long. Germline lookup yields CDR1 LGHDT and CDR2 YNNKEL (reference sequence). With V trimmed by 1 base and J by 5 bases, 6 bases remained unmatched. CDR3 loop: CASSQAPGTSGRTGELFF. In nucleotides, the CDR3 is TGTGCCAGCAGCCAAGCCCCCGGGACTAGCGGGAGAACCGGGGAGCTGTTTTTT.

The chain couples TRBV5-4 to TRBJ2-7, with D possibly TRBD2 on 7 matching bases. Trimming stripped 4 bases from V and 2 bases from J, with 19 bases between. This CDR3 has 16 amino acids. Germline lookup yields CDR1 SGHNT and CDR2 YYREEE (reference sequence). CDR3 loop: CASSGGGPQVPYEQYF. The DNA of the CDR3 is TGTGCCAGCAGCGGGGGGGGGCCCCAGGTCCCCTACGAGCAGTACTTC.

CDR3: CASSPGTSGSEQYF. CDR3 sequence (DNA): TGTGCCAGCAGTCCCGGGACTAGCGGGAGCGAGCAGTACTTC. This chain uses TRBV6-2 or TRBV6-3 with TRBJ2-7, with 14 bases lining up with TRBD2. In germline, CDR1 is MNHEY, CDR2 SVGEGT. Trimming took 5 bases from V and 6 from J; bases not matched to a gene: 3. The CDR3 is 14 residues long.

The chain carries TRBV6-1 and TRBJ1-2; TRBD1 matches 7 bases. CDR3 size: 13 residues. With V trimmed by 2 bases and J by 8 bases, 5 bases remained unmatched. Germline CDR1 reads MNHNS; CDR2 reads SASEGT. For the CDR3, the DNA is TGTGCCAGCAGTGAATTGGGGACAGAAGGCTACACCTTC. Encoded protein: CASSELGTEGYTF.

The V call is TRBV27, the J call TRBJ2-7, with D maybe TRBD2 (5 bases). The CDR3 extends over 14 amino acids. Germline V gene sequence: CDR1 MNHEY, CDR2 SMNVEV (reference sequence). V lost 4 bases and J 5 bases, leaving 15 bases between the germline ends. The CDR3 nucleotides are TGTGCCAGCAGTTCCCTTCAGCGGCCCGACGAGCAGTACTTC. This codes for CASSSLQRPDEQYF.

The CDR3 spells CASSRLAAINDEQFF. CDR3 nucleotide sequence: TGTGCCAGCAGCCGACTAGCGGCCATAAATGATGAGCAGTTCTTC. The chain recombines TRBV9 with TRBJ2-1; 9 bases are a match to TRBD2. Germline lookup yields CDR1 SGDLS and CDR2 YYNGEE. The ends lost 4 bases at V and 8 bases at J; junction bases unmatched: 10. CDR3 size: 15 residues.

CDR3 region: CASSLGTSGIYEQYF. The CDR3, as DNA: TGTGCCAGCAGCTTAGGGACTAGCGGGATCTACGAGCAGTACTTC. V gene TRBV7-2 combines with J gene TRBJ2-7; 12 bases line up with TRBD2. The CDR3 extends over 15 amino acids. Looked up from germline, CDR1 is SGHTA and CDR2 is FQGNSA. The V segment lost 1 base and the J segment 3 bases; nucleotides outside the gene matches: 1.

Regarding this clone: The junction does not match germline at one end; this may be a read error. V and J are TRBV2 and TRBJ1-1, with no clear D. Germline values: CDR1 SNHLY, CDR2 FYNNEI. The CDR3 sequence is 16 residues long. The CDR3 here is CVSSGYQFFMNTEAFF. The DNA of the CDR3 is TGTGTCAGCAGTGGGTATCAGTTTTTCATGAACACTGAAGCTTTCTTT.

The chain recombines TRBV20-1 with TRBJ1-2; unclear D gene. Germline lookup yields CDR1 DFQATT and CDR2 SNEGSKA (reference sequence). CDR3 length: 12 residues. Trimming removed 3 bases from V and 8 bases from J, with 13 bases in between. The CDR3 DNA is TGCAGTGCTAGTCCGATTGCAGGCGGCTACACCTTC. This encodes CSASPIAGGYTF.

The chain couples TRBV5-8 to TRBJ1-1, with a tentative D call TRBD1 (6 bases). Germline CDR1 SGHTS, CDR2 YDEGEE. Trimming shortened V by 3 bases and J by 9 bases, and 12 bases separated the two germline ends. The CDR3 contains 12 residues. The CDR3 nucleotides are TGTGCCAGCAGCTCACAGGGTCTACAAGCTTTCTTT. It codes for CASSSQGLQAFF.

The rearrangement links TRBV10-2 to TRBJ1-2, with a tentative D call TRBD1 (5 bases). Germline-derived CDR1 and CDR2 are WSHSY and SAAADI. The CDR3 contains 12 residues. Trimming cost V 2 bases and J 4 bases, with 5 bases left between them. Written as DNA, the CDR3 is TGCGCCAGCAGTGAGACAGGCTATGGCTACACCTTC. Translating gives CASSETGYGYTF.

The chain uses TRBV5-4 and TRBJ2-2; 8 nucleotides match TRBD2. The CDR3 is 15 amino acids. J lost 7 bases, V lost 0 bases, and 5 bases had no gene match. Germline CDR1 SGHNT, CDR2 YYREEE (reference sequence). The CDR3 region is CASSLAGGLVGELFF. CDR3 nucleotides: TGTGCCAGCAGCTTGGCGGGGGGGCTTGTCGGGGAGCTGTTTTTT.

The table lists this clone with a count of one. The V and J genes are TRBV27 and TRBJ1-1; no clear D gene. This CDR3 is 14 amino acids long. V was pared by 6 bases and J by 3 bases, with 14 bases between. In germline, CDR1 is MNHEY, CDR2 SMNVEV (reference sequence). CDR3 loop: CASRRLTGYTEAFF. The CDR3 DNA follows: TGTGCCAGCAGACGATTAACCGGGTACACTGAAGCTTTCTTT.

The V call is TRBV7-7, the J call TRBJ2-5; D is possibly TRBD2 (6 bases). This CDR3 spans 14 amino acids. Between the trimmed V and J ends, which lost 5 bases and 1 base, there was a span of 11 bases. CDR1 is SSHAT and CDR2 is FNYEAQ in the germline V gene (reference sequence). The CDR3 bases are TGTGCCAGCAGCCCTATAGCGGTCCAAGAGACCCAGTACTTC. It yields the protein CASSPIAVQETQYF.